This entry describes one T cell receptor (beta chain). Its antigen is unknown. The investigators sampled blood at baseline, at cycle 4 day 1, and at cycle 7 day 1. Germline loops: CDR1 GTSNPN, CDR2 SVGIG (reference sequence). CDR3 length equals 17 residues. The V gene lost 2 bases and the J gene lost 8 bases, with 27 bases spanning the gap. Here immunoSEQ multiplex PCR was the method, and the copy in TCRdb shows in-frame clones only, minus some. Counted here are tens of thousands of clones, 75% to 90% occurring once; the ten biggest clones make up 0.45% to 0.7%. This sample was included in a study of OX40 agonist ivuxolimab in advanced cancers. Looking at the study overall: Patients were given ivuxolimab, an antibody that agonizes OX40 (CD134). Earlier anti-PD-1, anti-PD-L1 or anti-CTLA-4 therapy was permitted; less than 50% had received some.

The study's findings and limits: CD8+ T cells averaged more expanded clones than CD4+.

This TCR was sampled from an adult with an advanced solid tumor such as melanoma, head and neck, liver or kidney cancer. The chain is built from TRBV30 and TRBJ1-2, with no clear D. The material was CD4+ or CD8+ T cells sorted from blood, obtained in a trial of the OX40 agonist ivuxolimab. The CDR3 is CAWSLGSHPLTILGYTF. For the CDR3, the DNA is TGTGCCTGGAGTCTCGGGAGTCACCCGCTCACTATACTGGGCTACACCTTC.